This T cell receptor beta chain was obtained from a study of T cells in Graves' hyperthyroidism and ophthalmopathy. Study-wide findings and caveats: Patients with ophthalmopathy were separated from those with stable hyperthyroidism by a 13 V-J model. The model anticipated ophthalmopathy a median approximately 6.7 months pre-onset.

Recently diagnosed hyperthyroidism of less than 2 months' duration affected patients aged 18 to 65. Uncontrolled infection, other autoimmune disease, pregnancy and lactation each barred patients from inclusion. This clonotype was recorded at least ten times. No antigen is known for it. From RNA transcripts, TCR beta CDR3 regions were amplified. A first-round RT-PCR of the TCR CDR3 used the HTBI primer set. Each CDR3 protein is one row after TCRdb ran MiXCR on the multiplex PCR reads. The repertoire includes around 760,000 distinct CDR3 sequences, roughly 32% of them detected once, and roughly 30% sits in the top ten. Germline loops: CDR1 SGHAT, CDR2 FQNNGV. The V gene lost 11 bases and the J gene lost 2 bases, with 0 bases spanning the gap. This CDR3 has 8 residues.

The V call is TRBV11-2, the J call TRBJ2-5; no firm D call. This TCR was sampled from a woman aged 35 to 49 with Graves' hyperthyroidism. Specimen: blood. CDR3 region: CAQETQYF. The CDR3 DNA reads as TGTGCCCAAGAGACCCAGTACTTC.